What follows is one T cell receptor beta chain and its context. This entry comes from a study of T cell responses to AZD1222 COVID-19 vaccine. J gave up 2 bases and V 4 bases, and 9 bases lay outside the gene matches. CDR1 is LGHDT, CDR2 YNNKEL, per germline (reference sequence). This CDR3 contains 16 residues. TCRdb's table, derived via immunoSEQ multiplex PCR, lists solely in-frame clones and lacks some. Of about 150,000 clones listed, approximately 91% are singletons. The sequencing here drew on peripheral blood, taken after recovery from COVID-19. This chain links TRBV3-1 (or the pseudogene TRBV3-2) with TRBJ1-2; 8 nucleotides align to TRBD1. The source is an adult who had recovered from COVID-19. Written as DNA, the CDR3 is TGTGCCAGCAGCCGGGACAGGAGGCCTCCCAACTATGGCTACACCTTC. This gives the protein CASSRDRRPPNYGYTF.